This T cell receptor beta chain emerged from a study of T cell repertoires in cytomegalovirus infection (dated by TCRdb to 2018 to 2020). For the study in its entirety: Donor HLA type was relevant to the analysis, as public TCR beta signatures indicated carriage of CMV infection together with the matching HLA type.

Broad study findings and their caveats: The ex vivo response was dominated by HLA-C-restricted CMV-specific TCR beta clonotypes, which also provided the single most frequent clonotype in two of eight donors. Cumulative frequency of public TCR beta family members discriminated carriers of CMV infection plus the relevant HLA type in this cohort and an independent roughly 350-donor cohort.

This clonotype was detected only a few times. There is no known antigen for this receptor. One base away there is no much larger clone; base qualities are not given. These reads were obtained on an Illumina HiSeq 1500. Clones were called with MiXCR by TCRdb after fastp trimmed the public reads at Q25, and only in-frame beta chains were retained. Under each unique CDR3 protein, matching rows form one entry showing the most common genes and DNA. Within this sample are 560,000 or so distinct CDR3 sequences, with 16% of them counted one time only. The ten largest make up roughly 25% of the sample. Its CDR3 holds 13 amino acids, cysteine through phenylalanine. The retained sequence is limited to the CDR3, 39 bases, with the frame set at the first base. Trimming removed 6 bases from V and 0 bases from J, leaving 9 bases between the germline ends. In the germline V gene, CDR1 corresponds to MNHNS and CDR2 to SASEGT.

The chain employs TRBV6-1 and TRBJ2-7; TRBD1 could be the D gene, as 7 bases match. The origin of this receptor is a human donor in good health (CMV status not recorded). Some clones in this sample may be carry-over from other donors' samples. The material sequenced was CD8+ T cells from PBMCs. The DNA sequence is as follows: TGTGCCAGCAGGCGGGACAGCTCCTACGAGCAGTACTTC. It codes for CASRRDSSYEQYF.